The 26 T cell receptor beta chains listed next were all sequenced from one sample in a study of CD8+ T cells in alopecia areata. Sequencing relied on a cDNA template that was reverse transcribed from extracted RNA. Profiling relied on immunoSEQ multiplex PCR, and the TCRdb table lists in-frame clones only, not all of them. Of over 120,000 clones listed, 50% to 65% are singletons. As to treatment: oral pan-JAK inhibitor, 5-10 mg twice daily. Sequenced here: CD8+ T cells sorted from blood, sampled at week 4, from a patient treated with tofacitinib. The receptors were sampled from a human donor with alopecia areata.

V usage is TRBV6-6 and J usage is TRBJ1-5; D not resolved. In germline, CDR1 is MNHNY, CDR2 SVGAGI (reference sequence). CDR3 size: 15 residues. V lost 7 bases and J lost 2, with 15 bases in between. The CDR3 loop reads CASTQFREGNQPQHF. The CDR3 DNA follows: TGTGCCAGCACCCAGTTCCGGGAGGGCAATCAGCCCCAGCATTTT.

The chain uses TRBV13 and TRBJ2-6; D is unresolved. V lost 5 bases to trimming and J lost 1 base, with 18 bases between them. The CDR3 is 18 residues long. Germline loops: CDR1 PRHDT, CDR2 FYEKMQ (reference sequence). The CDR3 nucleotides are TGTGCCAGCAGCCCCGGGTCTCGTATTTCTTCTGGGGCCAACGTCCTGACTTTC. Translated, it gives CASSPGSRISSGANVLTF.

This clone was detected a few times. At the DNA level, this CDR3 is encoded by other sequences in the same sample as well. The rearrangement uses TRBV27 and TRBJ1-3; D perhaps matches TRBD1 (6 bases). This CDR3 spans 14 amino acids. Trimming shortened V by 5 bases and J by 4 bases, and 12 bases separated the two germline ends. Germline CDR1 reads MNHEY; CDR2 reads SMNVEV (reference sequence). The CDR3 DNA reads as TGTGCCAGCAGTCCTCTCGGGGGCGGAAACACCATATATTTT. This codes for CASSPLGGGNTIYF.

V is TRBV7-8 and J is TRBJ2-1; D unresolved. V was clipped by 3 bases and J by 5 bases, with 14 bases between them. Germline values: CDR1 SGHVS, CDR2 FQNEAQ. This CDR3 is built from 15 residues. The CDR3 sequence is CASSFEIVWDNEQFF. The CDR3 nucleotides are TGTGCCAGCAGCTTTGAGATTGTTTGGGACAATGAGCAGTTCTTC.

This clone occurred once. V usage is TRBV13 and J usage is TRBJ2-7; the D gene is possibly TRBD2 (5 bases). CDR3 length: 13 amino acids. Deletions cut 0 bases from V and 6 bases from J, with 9 bases between. Per germline, CDR1 PRHDT and CDR2 FYEKMQ (reference sequence). The CDR3 loop is CASSLGFRGEQYF. The DNA of the CDR3 is TGTGCCAGCAGCTTAGGATTCCGGGGCGAGCAGTACTTC.

As concerns this clone: Other DNA sequences in this sample translate to the same CDR3. The V call is TRBV30, the J call TRBJ1-1, with D perhaps TRBD1 (5 bases). Germline V CDR1 and CDR2: GTSNPN, SVGIG (reference sequence). The length of the CDR3 is 13 residues. V dropped 0 bases and J dropped 5 bases, with 10 bases sitting between them. The CDR3 DNA reads as TGTGCCTGGAGTGTAGCTCGGGGGACTGAAGCTTTCTTT. It yields the protein CAWSVARGTEAFF.

This clone was observed a few times. The sample holds other DNA sequences that translate to the same CDR3. The CDR3 is CASSPNTEAFF. The CDR3 DNA sequence: TGTGCCAGCAGTCCTAACACTGAAGCTTTCTTT. The genes are TRBV13 and TRBJ1-1; D is undetermined. The V end was cut by 6 bases, the J end by 2 bases, with 4 bases between. Germline V gene sequence: CDR1 PRHDT, CDR2 FYEKMQ (reference sequence). The CDR3 is made up of 11 amino acids. Supplemented by reference TRBV13 and TRBJ1-1, the full variable domain reads AAGVIQSPRHLIKEKRETATLKCYPIPRHDTVYWYQQGPGQDPQFLISFYEKMQSDKGSIPDRFSAQQFSDYHSELNMSSLELGDSALYFCASSPNTEAFFGQGTRLTVV.

V is TRBV29-1 and J is TRBJ1-1, with a tentative D call TRBD1 (5 bases). Germline loops: CDR1 SQVTM, CDR2 ANQGSEA. Deletions cut 4 bases from V and 3 bases from J, with 12 bases between. The length of the CDR3 is 13 residues. The CDR3 DNA sequence: TGCAGCGTTGTGTTCGTGGGGGACACTGAAGCTTTCTTT. It yields the protein CSVVFVGDTEAFF.

This clone was picked up a small number of times. This chain links TRBV7-9 with TRBJ2-1; a possible D gene is TRBD1 (6 bases). V was cut by 10 bases and J by 8 bases, with 24 bases left in between. Germline V gene lookup returns CDR1 SEHNR and CDR2 FQNEAQ (reference sequence). The CDR3 runs to 15 residues. The CDR3 spells CATHWTAAASDEQFF. In DNA form, the CDR3 reads TGTGCCACCCATTGGACAGCCGCCGCATCCGATGAGCAGTTCTTC. Drawing the rest from reference TRBV7-9 and TRBJ2-1, the complete variable domain is DTGVSQNPRHKITKRGQNVTFRCDPISEHNRLYWYRQTLGQGPEFLTYFQNEAQLEKSRLLSDRFSAERPKGSFSTLEIQRTEQGDSAMYLCATHWTAAASDEQFFGPGTRLTVL.

This clone turned up a few times. V gene TRBV6-6 combines with J gene TRBJ2-3; perhaps TRBD1 as D (6 bases). Germline loops: CDR1 MNHNY, CDR2 SVGAGI (reference sequence). V gave up 10 bases and J gave up 0 bases, with 20 bases separating them. CDR3 length: 16 amino acids. CDR3 amino acids: CAIRPDRTDSTDTQYF. CDR3 bases: TGTGCCATCCGGCCCGACAGGACCGATAGCACAGATACGCAGTATTTT.

J is TRBJ1-1 and V is TRBV6-5, with D unresolved. The CDR3 extends over 13 amino acids. V dropped 6 bases and J dropped 1 base, with 9 bases sitting between them. Germline CDR1 and CDR2: MNHEY and SVGAGI. The CDR3 DNA is TGTGCCAGCAGATACGCGGAGAACACTGAAGCTTTCTTT. It is translated as CASRYAENTEAFF.

This sequence joins TRBV4-1 and TRBJ2-7; 10 nucleotides match TRBD1. V was clipped by 3 bases and J by 13 bases; unmatched bases: 6. CDR1 MGHRA and CDR2 YSYEKL come from the germline V gene. The CDR3 is made up of 12 amino acids. CDR3 sequence reads: CASSQEGQGHYF. CDR3 coding DNA: TGCGCCAGCAGCCAGGAGGGACAGGGGCACTACTTC.

J is TRBJ1-1 and V is TRBV4-3; D call uncertain. V lost 4 bases and J 4 bases, leaving 16 bases between the germline ends. This CDR3 has 15 amino acids. Germline lookup yields CDR1 LGHNA and CDR2 YSLEER. CDR3 sequence: CASSRVLDGATEAFF. CDR3 nucleotides: TGCGCCAGCAGCCGCGTCCTCGACGGTGCCACTGAAGCTTTCTTT.

With respect to this clone: The sample holds other DNA sequences that translate to the same CDR3. This sequence joins TRBV29-1 and TRBJ1-2, with D tentatively TRBD1 (5 bases). This CDR3 region has 13 residues. Trimming took 2 bases from V and 3 from J, leaving 10 bases between them. Per the germline V gene, CDR1 is SQVTM and CDR2 is ANQGSEA. CDR3 bases: TGCAGCGTTGAACCCCAGGGTGACTATGGCTACACCTTC. Its translation: CSVEPQGDYGYTF.

This clone occurred a few times. V and J are TRBV5-6 and TRBJ2-5; possible D gene TRBD2, 5 bases. Germline CDR1 is SGHDT and CDR2 is YYEEEE. V shed 0 bases and J shed 5 bases, with 17 bases lying between them. The CDR3 length is 16 residues. The DNA of the CDR3 is TGTGCCAGCAGCTTGGCCGATAGGGTAGTAGCGGAGACCCAGTACTTC. Its protein is CASSLADRVVAETQYF.

In its sample, this clone was seen once. This sequence joins TRBV6-5 and TRBJ2-7; D unclear. There are 11 residues in the CDR3. Trimming pared 6 bases from V and 3 bases from J, leaving 6 bases between. Germline assignment: CDR1 MNHEY and CDR2 SVGAGI. CDR3 region: CASRESYEQYF. CDR3 DNA sequence: TGTGCCAGCAGGGAGAGCTACGAGCAGTACTTC.

The chain combines TRBV4-1 with TRBJ2-5, with 10 bases matching TRBD2. Trimming removed 2 bases from V and 5 bases from J; junction bases left unmatched: 11. The CDR3 length is 17 residues. Germline lookup yields CDR1 MGHRA and CDR2 YSYEKL. CDR3 region: CASSQPTGTSEAETQYF. The CDR3 region has the DNA TGCGCCAGCAGCCAACCCACCGGGACTAGCGAAGCGGAGACCCAGTACTTC.

This clone appeared a few times. The V call is TRBV6-1, the J call TRBJ2-5, with 11 bases matching TRBD2. With 1 base clipped from V and 4 bases from J, the junction kept 2 bases outside the gene matches. CDR1 and CDR2 (germline): MNHNS, SASEGT. The CDR3 contains 15 residues. The CDR3 reads CASSEVAGGPETQYF. DNA for the CDR3: TGTGCCAGCAGTGAAGTAGCGGGGGGGCCAGAGACCCAGTACTTC.

This clone was observed a few times. The rearrangement uses TRBV6-5 and TRBJ1-1, with D uncertain. This CDR3 comprises 13 residues. The ends were cut back, 7 bases at V and 0 bases at J, with 9 bases in the middle. Germline V CDR1 and CDR2: MNHEY, SVGAGI. The CDR3 here is CASIDLVNTEAFF. In nucleotides, the CDR3 is TGTGCCAGCATAGATTTGGTGAACACTGAAGCTTTCTTT.

This clone showed up just a few times. This chain uses TRBV5-1 with TRBJ2-7, with D unresolved. The CDR3 totals 14 residues. Germline CDR1 SGHRS, CDR2 YFSETQ. Trimming removed 0 bases from V and 3 bases from J, with 10 bases in between. The chain's CDR3 is CASSLELGVYEQYF. The CDR3 region has the DNA TGCGCCAGCAGCTTGGAACTGGGTGTCTACGAGCAGTACTTC.

V is TRBV19 and J is TRBJ1-3; the D gene is possibly TRBD1 (6 bases). With 7 bases removed from V and 4 bases from J, the gap between germline ends came to 14 bases. The CDR3 contains 14 residues. CDR1 and CDR2 (germline): LNHDA, SQIVND (reference sequence). In nucleotides, the CDR3 is TGTGCCAGTAAGATCCCAGGGGACGGAAACACCATATATTTT. This translates into CASKIPGDGNTIYF. Filled out from reference TRBV19 and TRBJ1-3, the complete variable domain reads DGGITQSPKYLFRKEGQNVTLSCEQNLNHDAMYWYRQDPGQGLRLIYYSQIVNDFQKGDIAEGYSVSREKKESFPLTVTSAQKNPTAFYLCASKIPGDGNTIYFGEGSWLTVV.

This rearrangement joins TRBV4-1 to TRBJ2-7; possibly TRBD2 for D (6 bases). The germline CDR1 and CDR2 sequences are MGHRA and YSYEKL. Trimming took 0 bases from V and 4 from J, leaving 7 bases between them. The CDR3 contains 13 residues. The DNA for the CDR3 is TGCGCCAGCAGCCAAGAACGGGGGTACGAGCAGTACTTC. Translating it yields CASSQERGYEQYF.

The gene calls are TRBV5-6 and TRBJ2-3; D uncertain. V lost 0 bases to trimming and J lost 5 bases, with 4 bases between them. The CDR3 is 12 residues long. Germline V gene data show CDR1 as SGHDT and CDR2 as YYEEEE. The CDR3: CASSLVVDTQYF. The CDR3 DNA is TGTGCCAGCAGCTTGGTGGTAGATACGCAGTATTTT.

This CDR3 reads CSALLGTEAFF. DNA for the CDR3: TGCAGTGCGCTCCTGGGCACTGAAGCTTTCTTT. The chain carries TRBV20-1 and TRBJ1-1, with unresolved D. The germline gives CDR1 DFQATT, CDR2 SNEGSKA (reference sequence). V lost 6 bases, J lost 4 bases, and 9 bases lay in between. The CDR3 has 11 residues.

The chain joins TRBV2 to TRBJ2-5; no definite D call. The CDR3 extends over 13 amino acids. Deletions cut 3 bases from V and 5 bases from J, with 10 bases between. Germline CDR1 SNHLY, CDR2 FYNNEI. In DNA, the CDR3 is TGTGCCAGCAGTGATCCCGTCAAGGAGACCCAGTACTTC. It is translated as CASSDPVKETQYF.

This chain links TRBV27 with TRBJ1-2; D gene ambiguous. Trimming removed 6 bases from V and 3 bases from J, with 14 bases in between. The CDR3 has 14 amino acids. Germline-derived CDR1 and CDR2 are MNHEY and SMNVEV (reference sequence). CDR3 nucleotides: TGTGCCAGCAGGATGACGCCCAAACACTATGGCTACACCTTC. Amino acid sequence: CASRMTPKHYGYTF.